This T cell receptor beta chain was documented in a study of blood T cells in healthy people across ages. Study findings and constraints: There was a strong correlation between TCR beta diversity and naive T cell percentage. Per-million-T-cell TCR beta diversity fell roughly linearly with age.

There are a few counts of this clonotype. The antigen remains undetermined. Primers used in a second PCR of about 7 to 12 cycles were a sample-barcoded 5' primer and a J-beta primer mix. TCRdb re-derived calls from the 5' RACE reads in MiXCR, one entry per CDR3 protein. This table has 750,000 to 1,000,000 distinct CDR3 sequences, 25% to 30% appearing once. The germline V gene has CDR1 LGHDT and CDR2 YNNKEL (reference sequence). The V and J ends lost 3 bases and 1 base, in that order; junction bases with no gene match: 9. The CDR3 is made up of 18 amino acids. The donors, all healthy, were Caucasians living in Russia, aged roughly 6 to 100. This same sample was also taken into another study, of T cells of mothers and their children.

The sample taken for sequencing was blood. This receptor was identified in a woman between 35 and 50 years old in good health. V usage is TRBV3-1 and J usage is TRBJ2-3, with 11 bases aligning to TRBD2. The CDR3 DNA reads as TGTGCCAGCAGCCACGGCCTAGCGGGGGGCTGGCGCACAGATACGCAGTATTTT. It specifies CASSHGLAGGWRTDTQYF.